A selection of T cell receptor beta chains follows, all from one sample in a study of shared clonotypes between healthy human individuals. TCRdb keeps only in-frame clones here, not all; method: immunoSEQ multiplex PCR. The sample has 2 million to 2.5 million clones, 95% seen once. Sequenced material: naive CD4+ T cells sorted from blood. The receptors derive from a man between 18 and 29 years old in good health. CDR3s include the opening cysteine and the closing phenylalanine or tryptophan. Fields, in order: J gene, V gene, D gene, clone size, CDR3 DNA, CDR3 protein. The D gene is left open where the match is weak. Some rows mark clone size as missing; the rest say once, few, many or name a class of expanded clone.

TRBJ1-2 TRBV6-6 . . TGTGCCAGTGGCCAGGGCTATGGCTACACCTTC CASGQGYGYTF
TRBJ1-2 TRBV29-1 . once TGCAGCGTTGAAATTGCTCCAGGACCCCCCTATGGCTACACCTTC CSVEIAPGPPYGYTF
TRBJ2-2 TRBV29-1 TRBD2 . TGCAGCGCTGAGAGCGGGAGTCGAACCGGGGAGCTGTTTTTT CSAESGSRTGELFF
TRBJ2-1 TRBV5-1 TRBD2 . TGCGCCAGCAGCTTGGATAGCGGGGTAATCCCCTATGAGCAGTTCTTC CASSLDSGVIPYEQFF
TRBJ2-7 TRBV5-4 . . TGTGCCAGCACCTCGACCGGCGGAGCCTACGAGCAGTACTTC CASTSTGGAYEQYF
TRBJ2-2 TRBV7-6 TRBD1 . TGTGCCAGCAGCTTATTCACAGGGGGCGCGGGGAACACCGGGGAGCTGTTTTTT CASSLFTGGAGNTGELFF
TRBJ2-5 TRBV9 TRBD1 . TGTGCCAGCAGCGTAGCTACGAGGGGGCCACACCAAGAGACCCAGTACTTC CASSVATRGPHQETQYF
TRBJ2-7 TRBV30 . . TGTGCCTGGAGTGTATCACACGAGCAGTACTTC CAWSVSHEQYF
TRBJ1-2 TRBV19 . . TGTGCCAGTAGTTTCGCAGGGAGTTCGTTAAACTATGGCTACACCTTC CASSFAGSSLNYGYTF
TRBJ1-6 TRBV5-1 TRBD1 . TGCGCCAGCAGCCCCGACAGGGGGAATAATTCACCCCTCCACTTT CASSPDRGNNSPLHF
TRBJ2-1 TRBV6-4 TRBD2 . TGTGCCAGCAGTAGCGGGGATTGGGGTGAGCAGTTCTTC CASSSGDWGEQFF
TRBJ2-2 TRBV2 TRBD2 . TGTGCCAGCAGGCCGGGGGGTCCCGGGGAGCTGTTTTTT CASRPGGPGELFF
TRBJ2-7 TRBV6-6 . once TGTGCCAGCGGGAAAGGGTACGGCGAGCAGTACTTC CASGKGYGEQYF
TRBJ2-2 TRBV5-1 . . TGCGCCAGCAGCTTGGTCCGGAACACCGGGGAGCTGTTTTTT CASSLVRNTGELFF
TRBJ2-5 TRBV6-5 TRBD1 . TGTGCCAGCAGTTACTCGGTAGGGGGCGGAGAGACCCAGTACTTC CASSYSVGGGETQYF
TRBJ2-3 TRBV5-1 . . TGCGCCAGCACGGTGGGGGAGCCTACAGATACGCAGTATTTT CASTVGEPTDTQYF
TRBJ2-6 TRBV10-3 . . TGTGCCATCAGTGAGTCGTGGACTGGGGCCAACGTCCTGACTTTC CAISESWTGANVLTF
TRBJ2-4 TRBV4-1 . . TGCGCCAGCAGCCAAGGTGTGGCATTCGGGGCCAAAAACATTCAGTACTTC CASSQGVAFGAKNIQYF
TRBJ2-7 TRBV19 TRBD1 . TGTGCCAGTAGTCTTCGACAGGGACCCTACGAGCAGTACTTC CASSLRQGPYEQYF
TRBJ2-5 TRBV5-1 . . TGCGCCAGCAGCTTGGGCCAGGCCCAAGAGACCCAGTACTTC CASSLGQAQETQYF
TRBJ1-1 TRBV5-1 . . TGCGCCAGCAGCAGCACAGGGACCCTGAACACTGAAGCTTTCTTT CASSSTGTLNTEAFF
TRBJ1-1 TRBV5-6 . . TGTGCCAGCACTCTCCCCCCGGGCTCCGGGGGACTCATGAACACTGAAGCTTTCTTT CASTLPPGSGGLMNTEAFF
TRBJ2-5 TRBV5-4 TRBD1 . TGTGCCAGCAGCTTGAGGGGCCAGACAGGGAAAGAGACCCAGTACTTC CASSLRGQTGKETQYF
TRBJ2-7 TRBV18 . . TGTGCCAGCTCACCGGGCAGGATAAACTACGAGCAGTACTTC CASSPGRINYEQYF
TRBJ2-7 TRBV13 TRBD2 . TGTGCCAGCAGCACAAGGACTAGCGGGAGGCCGGGCTACGAGCAGTACTTC CASSTRTSGRPGYEQYF
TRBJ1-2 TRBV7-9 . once TGTGCCAGCAGCCTCAGTGGTTCCAGCGGCTACACCTTC CASSLSGSSGYTF
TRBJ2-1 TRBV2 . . TGTGCCAGCAGGGCCCCCTACGTCAATGAGCAGTTCTTC CASRAPYVNEQFF
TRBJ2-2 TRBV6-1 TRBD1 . TGTGCCAGCAGGTCCGGGACAGGGAACACCGGGGAGCTGTTTTTT CASRSGTGNTGELFF
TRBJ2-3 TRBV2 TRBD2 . TGTGCCAGCAGTGGGGGACTAGCGGGGAGCACAGATACGCAGTATTTT CASSGGLAGSTDTQYF
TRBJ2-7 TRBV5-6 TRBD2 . TGTGCCAGCAGCTGGTTAGCGGGAGTTCCCTACGAGCAGTACTTC CASSWLAGVPYEQYF
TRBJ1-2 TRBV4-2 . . TGTGCCAGCAGCCAATCGACCGTTTCCTCGGGTGGCTACACCTTC CASSQSTVSSGGYTF
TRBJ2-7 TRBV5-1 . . TGCGCCAGCAGCTTGGGCGGTGGGGGACCGAGCTCCTACGAGCAGTACTTC CASSLGGGGPSSYEQYF
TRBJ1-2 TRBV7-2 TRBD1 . TGTGCCAGCAGCCCGGGACAGCCCGGGAATGGCTACACCTTC CASSPGQPGNGYTF
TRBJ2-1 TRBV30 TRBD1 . TGTGCCTGGAGTGTACAGGGACAGGAGCAGTTCTTC CAWSVQGQEQFF
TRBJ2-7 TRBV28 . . TGTGCCAGCAGTTTACGGCGGACCGGTTGGACCTACGAGCAGTACTTC CASSLRRTGWTYEQYF
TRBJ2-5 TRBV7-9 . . TGTGCCAGCAGCTTAGAAGGGAGTAGTTCAGAGACCCAGTACTTC CASSLEGSSSETQYF
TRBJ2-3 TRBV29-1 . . TGCAGCGTTGAAGTGGGGGCTAGCGGAAGCACAGATACGCAGTATTTT CSVEVGASGSTDTQYF
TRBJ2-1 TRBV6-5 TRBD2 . TGTGCCAGCAGTTACTCGGGACTAGCGGGCTACAATGAGCAGTTCTTC CASSYSGLAGYNEQFF
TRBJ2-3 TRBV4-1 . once TGCGCCAGCAGCCGTAGGGGGGGATTCGGAGATACGCAGTATTTT CASSRRGGFGDTQYF
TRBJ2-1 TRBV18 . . TGTGCCAGCTCACCAGAAGGGGGTAGGGAGCAGTTCTTC CASSPEGGREQFF
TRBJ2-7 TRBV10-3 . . TGTGCCATCAGTGAATGGCAGGGCCAAGAGCAGTACTTC CAISEWQGQEQYF
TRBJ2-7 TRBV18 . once TGTGCCAGCTCACCACCGTCACGAACCTACGAGCAGTACTTC CASSPPSRTYEQYF